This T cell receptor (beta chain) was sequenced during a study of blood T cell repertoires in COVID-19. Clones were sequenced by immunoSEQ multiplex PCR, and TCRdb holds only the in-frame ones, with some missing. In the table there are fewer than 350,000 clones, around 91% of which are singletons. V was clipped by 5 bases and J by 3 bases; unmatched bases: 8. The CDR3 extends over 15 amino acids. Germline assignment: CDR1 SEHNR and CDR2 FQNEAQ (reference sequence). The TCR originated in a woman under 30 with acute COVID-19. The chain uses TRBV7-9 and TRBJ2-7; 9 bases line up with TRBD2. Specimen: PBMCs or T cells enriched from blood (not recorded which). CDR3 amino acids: CASSPRTSDIYEQYF. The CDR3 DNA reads TGTGCCAGCAGCCCAAGGACTAGCGATATCTACGAGCAGTACTTC.